Listed below are T cell receptor beta chains from one sample, sequenced in a study of cytomegalovirus exposure and HLA in healthy donors. Clones were sequenced by immunoSEQ multiplex PCR, and TCRdb holds only the in-frame ones, with some missing. The sample yields some 150,000 clones, 78% seen once. Specimen: PBMCs. Receptors originate from a man aged 40-50 years in good health and CMV-seropositive. Each CDR3 is given with its conserved first and last residue. The D gene is left open where the match is weak. For some rows the clone size is stated as once, few or many, or as a class when expanded; others skip it.

cdr3_length	v_call	d_call	clone_size	j_call	cdr3_aa	cdr3_nt
15	TRBV5-6	.	.	TRBJ2-5	CASSRPSGFQETQYF	TGTGCCAGCAGCCGTCCGTCAGGGTTCCAAGAGACCCAGTACTTC
14	TRBV30	TRBD2	few	TRBJ2-4	CACMKTSGRNIQYF	TGTGCCTGTATGAAAACTAGCGGGAGGAACATTCAGTACTTC
16	TRBV5-1	.	once	TRBJ2-7	CASSLAQTKISYEQYF	TGCGCCAGCAGCTTGGCCCAGACAAAGATCTCCTACGAGCAGTACTTC
13	TRBV7-9	.	.	TRBJ2-7	CASWRDGTYEQYF	TGTGCCAGCTGGAGGGACGGGACCTACGAGCAGTACTTC
16	TRBV11-2	.	.	TRBJ1-1	CASSLNRMTVNTEAFF	TGTGCCAGCAGCCTTAATAGAATGACAGTAAACACTGAAGCTTTCTTT
15	TRBV10-1	.	.	TRBJ2-5	CASSESTAGQETQYF	TGCGCCAGCAGTGAGTCGACGGCAGGGCAAGAGACCCAGTACTTC
14	TRBV11-3	.	.	TRBJ2-3	CASSAGVGTDTQYF	TGTGCCAGCAGCGCAGGGGTGGGCACAGATACGCAGTATTTT
17	TRBV5-1	TRBD2	once	TRBJ2-2	CASSLGLAGMNTGELFF	TGCGCCAGCAGCTTAGGACTAGCGGGAATGAACACCGGGGAGCTGTTTTTT
16	TRBV11-2	.	.	TRBJ2-2	CASSWGRLANTGELFF	TGTGCCAGCAGCTGGGGGAGGCTAGCTAACACCGGGGAGCTGTTTTTT
15	TRBV9	.	.	TRBJ2-1	CASSVGTSWNNEQFF	TGTGCCAGCAGCGTTGGGACTTCCTGGAACAATGAGCAGTTCTTC
16	TRBV7-8	TRBD1	.	TRBJ2-7	CASSPYRDRGGYEQYF	TGTGCCAGCAGTCCGTACCGGGACAGGGGTGGCTACGAGCAGTACTTC
15	TRBV5-4	TRBD2	.	TRBJ2-3	CASSFGLAGSDTQYF	TGTGCCAGCAGCTTCGGACTAGCCGGCTCAGATACGCAGTATTTT
16	TRBV7-2	TRBD1	.	TRBJ2-3	CASSNRGRISTDTQYF	TGTGCCAGCAGCAACAGGGGGCGTATTAGCACAGATACGCAGTATTTT
14	TRBV6-6	TRBD1	.	TRBJ2-3	CASSGTVSTDTQYF	TGTGCCAGCAGCGGGACAGTAAGCACAGATACGCAGTATTTT
16	TRBV7-9	TRBD1	.	TRBJ1-3	CSSPEADRISGNTIYF	TGTTCCAGCCCGGAGGCGGACAGGATCTCTGGAAACACCATATATTTT
15	TRBV5-8	TRBD2	.	TRBJ2-1	CASSLGLADYNEQFF	TGTGCCAGCAGCTTGGGACTAGCGGACTACAATGAGCAGTTCTTC
14	TRBV27	.	few	TRBJ1-2	CASSPHNSNYGYTF	TGTGCCAGCAGTCCCCATAACAGTAACTATGGCTACACCTTC
14	TRBV6-1	.	.	TRBJ1-2	CASSEIGGGSGYTF	TGTGCCAGCAGTGAAATCGGGGGGGGGTCTGGCTACACCTTC
15	TRBV7-9	.	.	TRBJ1-3	CASSLDFFSGNTIYF	TGTGCCAGCAGCCTCGACTTCTTCTCTGGAAACACCATATATTTT
14	TRBV6-1	TRBD1	.	TRBJ2-3	CAALGDRYTDTQYF	TGTGCCGCGCTTGGGGACAGATACACAGATACGCAGTATTTT
15	TRBV25-1	TRBD1	.	TRBJ2-1	CASSERGQGRNEQFF	TGTGCCAGCAGTGAAAGGGGACAGGGAAGAAATGAGCAGTTCTTC
17	TRBV19	TRBD2	.	TRBJ2-7	CASSKGLAGSLGYEQYF	TGTGCCAGTAGTAAAGGTCTAGCGGGGTCCCTTGGTTACGAGCAGTACTTC
17	TRBV12-5	TRBD1	few	TRBJ2-1	CASGLTTGTGGYNEQFF	TGTGCTAGTGGTTTGACGACTGGGACAGGGGGCTACAATGAGCAGTTCTTC
14	TRBV28	.	.	TRBJ1-3	CASSFPGYGNTIYF	TGTGCCAGCAGTTTCCCAGGGTACGGAAACACCATATATTTT
16	TRBV11-1	TRBD2	.	TRBJ2-1	CASSTPGLASYNEQFF	TGTGCCAGCAGCACGCCGGGACTAGCTTCCTACAATGAGCAGTTCTTC
16	TRBV5-1	TRBD1	few	TRBJ2-7	CASSNRGRQNLYEQYF	TGCGCCAGCAGCAACAGGGGGCGCCAAAACCTCTACGAGCAGTACTTC
17	TRBV7-9	TRBD1	.	TRBJ1-2	CASSYADRGLGAYGYTF	TGTGCCAGCAGCTACGCGGACAGGGGACTGGGGGCCTATGGCTACACCTTC
16	TRBV19	.	.	TRBJ1-1	CASSIWTESMNTEAFF	TGTGCCAGTAGTATCTGGACAGAGTCAATGAACACTGAAGCTTTCTTT
14	TRBV7-9	.	.	TRBJ1-1	CASSLQASYTEAFF	TGTGCCAGCAGCTTACAAGCATCCTACACTGAAGCTTTCTTT
12	TRBV15	.	.	TRBJ2-1	CATRDSLTEQFF	TGTGCCACCAGGGACAGTCTGACTGAGCAGTTCTTC
15	TRBV7-9	TRBD1	.	TRBJ1-1	CASSPGDRGVTEAFF	TGTGCCAGCAGCCCCGGGGACAGGGGGGTCACTGAAGCTTTCTTT
14	TRBV19	TRBD1	.	TRBJ1-1	CASTTGVAGAEAFF	TGTGCCAGTACGACAGGGGTGGCGGGCGCTGAAGCTTTCTTT
15	TRBV7-9	.	.	TRBJ1-5	CASSLRGPPTMPQHF	TGTGCCAGCAGCTTAAGGGGCCCACCAACCATGCCCCAGCATTTT
15	TRBV30	.	few	TRBJ2-2	CAIIPPQAARGELFF	TGTGCCATCATCCCCCCCCAGGCCGCCCGGGGGGAGCTGTTTTTT
14	TRBV5-5	TRBD1	.	TRBJ2-1	CASSQMTGGHEQFF	TGTGCCAGCAGCCAAATGACAGGGGGCCATGAGCAGTTCTTC
16	TRBV19	.	.	TRBJ2-3	CASLPGLHSSTDTQYF	TGTGCCAGCTTACCGGGACTTCACTCTAGCACAGATACGCAGTATTTT
15	TRBV6-6	.	once	TRBJ2-7	CASSYSLGRSYEQYF	TGTGCCAGCAGTTACTCGCTAGGCCGGTCCTACGAGCAGTACTTC
14	TRBV18	TRBD1	.	TRBJ2-7	CASSPMTGAVEQYF	TGTGCCAGCTCACCAATGACAGGGGCCGTCGAGCAGTACTTC
15	TRBV7-2	TRBD1	.	TRBJ1-4	CASSPDRGSIEKLFF	TGTGCCAGCAGCCCCGACAGGGGTAGTATAGAAAAACTGTTTTTT
14	TRBV19	.	.	TRBJ1-2	CASSIDRTGLGYTF	TGTGCCAGTAGTATAGATCGCACAGGGTTGGGATACACCTTC
15	TRBV28	.	.	TRBJ1-1	CASSGFDPERTEAFF	TGTGCCAGCAGTGGATTTGACCCCGAGAGGACTGAAGCTTTCTTT
13	TRBV29-1	.	.	TRBJ1-2	CSVERPGQAGYTF	TGCAGCGTTGAACGACCTGGGCAGGCTGGCTACACCTTC
17	TRBV6-1	TRBD2	.	TRBJ2-3	CASSEYQGLAGGGAQYF	TGTGCCAGCAGTGAATACCAGGGACTAGCGGGAGGAGGGGCGCAGTATTTT
13	TRBV19	.	.	TRBJ1-1	CASSIETAFEAFF	TGTGCCAGTAGTATCGAAACAGCCTTTGAAGCTTTCTTT
16	TRBV4-2	.	.	TRBJ2-3	CASSQDLRFSTDTQYF	TGTGCCAGCAGCCAAGATCTAAGATTCAGCACAGATACGCAGTATTTT
15	TRBV6-6	TRBD1	.	TRBJ2-1	CASSYGQARYNEQFF	TGTGCCAGCAGTTACGGACAGGCCCGATACAATGAGCAGTTCTTC
16	TRBV21-1	.	.	TRBJ2-7	CASSRIYQDRYYEQYF	TGTGCCAGCAGCCGAATCTACCAGGACAGATACTACGAGCAGTACTTC
12	TRBV6-5	.	.	TRBJ1-2	CASSPGSRGYTF	TGTGCCAGCAGCCCGGGATCGCGGGGCTACACCTTC
13	TRBV5-6	.	.	TRBJ1-2	CASSRDSEGGYTF	TGTGCCAGCAGCCGGGACTCCGAGGGCGGCTACACCTTC
13	TRBV19	.	.	TRBJ2-5	CASGQVTGETQYF	TGTGCCAGTGGGCAAGTGACAGGCGAGACCCAGTACTTC
16	TRBV9	.	few	TRBJ2-7	CASSVEGDSLSYEQYF	TGTGCCAGCAGCGTAGAAGGAGACAGCCTCTCCTACGAGCAGTACTTC
16	TRBV9	.	.	TRBJ2-1	CASSPRAANIYNEQFF	TGTGCCAGCAGCCCGAGGGCCGCCAACATTTACAATGAGCAGTTCTTC
12	TRBV2	TRBD1	.	TRBJ2-3	CARGTGEDTQYF	TGTGCCAGGGGGACAGGGGAGGATACGCAGTATTTT
17	TRBV10-3	TRBD2	.	TRBJ2-1	CAISRVGLAGRDNEQFF	TGTGCCATCAGTCGGGTTGGACTAGCGGGAAGGGACAATGAGCAGTTCTTC
17	TRBV5-1	TRBD1	.	TRBJ1-6	CASSTAGQSSYNSPLHF	TGCGCCAGCAGCACTGCGGGACAGAGCTCCTATAATTCACCCCTCCACTTT
15	TRBV9	.	.	TRBJ2-3	CASSVASFDTDTQYF	TGTGCCAGCAGCGTAGCTAGCTTTGACACAGATACGCAGTATTTT
15	TRBV5-1	TRBD2	.	TRBJ2-1	CASSFIAGTVNEQFF	TGCGCCAGCAGCTTCATAGCGGGAACAGTCAATGAGCAGTTCTTC